These 12 T cell receptor beta chains were all obtained from the same sample, sequenced in a study of T cell responses to AZD1222 COVID-19 vaccine. Here immunoSEQ multiplex PCR was the method, and the copy in TCRdb shows in-frame clones only, minus some. This sample has about 150,000 clones, with about nine tenths found just once. Sequences were derived from peripheral blood, sampled on day 0 of MenACWY control vaccination. These receptors were taken from an adult in good health.

This clone was recorded a few times. The gene calls are TRBV12-3 or TRBV12-4 and TRBJ2-7; D gene ambiguous. The CDR3 totals 11 residues. V was trimmed by 6 bases and J by 3 bases, leaving 6 bases between them. CDR3 residues: CASSQSYEQYF. For the CDR3, the DNA is TGTGCCAGCAGCCAAAGCTACGAGCAGTACTTC.

This rearrangement joins TRBV21-1 to TRBJ2-7; no DNA check was done on the table's D call, TRBD1. TRBV21-1 is an annotated pseudogene. The CDR3 contains 17 residues. CDR3 residues: CASSTSLRFISTYEQYV. In DNA, the CDR3 is TGTGCCAGCAGCACTTCCCTCAGGTTCATCTCCACCTACGAGCAGTACGTC.

The chain has TRBV30 and TRBJ1-1; possible D gene TRBD1, 6 bases. The CDR3 runs to 13 residues. Trimming took 4 bases from V and 1 from J, leaving 10 bases between them. CDR1 and CDR2 from the germline V gene are GTSNPN and SVGIG (reference sequence). CDR3 residues: CAWKGRGNTEAFF. CDR3 DNA sequence: TGTGCCTGGAAAGGCAGGGGGAACACTGAAGCTTTCTTT.

The chain combines TRBV6-1 with TRBJ1-2, with TRBD1 matching over 7 bases. The length of the CDR3 is 14 residues. V dropped 3 bases and J dropped 8; count of bases not matched to a gene: 9. Germline assignment: CDR1 MNHNS and CDR2 SASEGT. The CDR3 reads CASSEGQRFGGYTF. The CDR3 DNA sequence: TGTGCCAGCAGTGAGGGACAGCGTTTTGGAGGCTACACCTTC.

The V gene is TRBV18, the J gene TRBJ2-7; 10 bases line up with TRBD1. V trimming: 6 bases; J trimming: 10 bases; junction bases outside the gene matches: 9. The CDR3 length is 13 residues. The V gene's germline CDR1 is KGHSH and CDR2 LQKENI. The CDR3 region has the DNA TGTGCCAGCTCCACAGGGGACAGGGGAGAACAGTACGTC. It specifies CASSTGDRGEQYV.

The rearrangement links TRBV13 to TRBJ1-6, with 7 bases matching TRBD1. V shed 4 bases and J 0 bases; nucleotides not matched to a gene: 9. Germline CDR1 reads PRHDT; CDR2 reads FYEKMQ (reference sequence). The CDR3 is 18 amino acids. The CDR3, as DNA: TGTGCCAGCAGCTCCTTGGACAGGCGAAGCTCCTATAATTCACCCCTCCACTTT. Protein product: CASSSLDRRSSYNSPLHF.

This clone was observed a handful of times. CDR3 protein: CASSQALPRVSYNSPLHF. The CDR3 DNA is TGCGCCAGCAGCCAAGCCCTGCCTCGGGTCAGTTATAATTCACCCCTCCACTTT. The chain couples TRBV4-1 to TRBJ1-6, with D unclear. CDR1 MGHRA and CDR2 YSYEKL come from the germline V gene. V lost 1 base and J 4 bases, leaving 17 bases between the germline ends. CDR3 length: 18 residues.

The rearrangement uses TRBV7-3 and TRBJ1-3; possible D gene TRBD1, 5 bases. The germline gives CDR1 SGHTA, CDR2 FQGTGA. Deletions cut 1 base from V and 3 bases from J, with 13 bases between. The CDR3 is 16 residues long. The CDR3 is CASSLKVQGLGNTIYF. In nucleotides, the CDR3 is TGTGCCAGCAGCTTAAAAGTTCAGGGTCTTGGAAACACCATATATTTT.

This clone was seen a few times. The rearrangement uses TRBV6-5 and TRBJ2-1; D perhaps matches TRBD1 (5 bases). The CDR3 totals 15 residues. Germline V gene sequence: CDR1 MNHEY, CDR2 SVGAGI. Trimming removed 6 bases at V and 5 bases at J, with 17 bases between. The CDR3 DNA reads as TGTGCCAGCAGCCCATGGACAAGCCCTGACAATGAGCAGTTCTTC. Translated: CASSPWTSPDNEQFF.

The rearrangement links TRBV7-9 to TRBJ2-2; D is uncertain. Trimming removed 6 bases from V and 6 bases from J, with 20 bases in between. Germline V gene lookup returns CDR1 SEHNR and CDR2 FQNEAQ (reference sequence). This CDR3 has 16 residues. The CDR3 region has the DNA TGTGCCAGCAGGCGCGGAGCCTCCTCAGGAGCCGGGGAGCTGTTTTTT. As protein: CASRRGASSGAGELFF.

The rearrangement joins TRBV9 to TRBJ2-1; D might be TRBD2 (6 bases). There are 13 residues in the CDR3. The germline V and J ends were trimmed by 0 bases and 10 bases, with 11 bases remaining between them. Germline CDR1 and CDR2: SGDLS and YYNGEE. CDR3 nucleotide sequence: TGTGCCAGCAGCGTAGCGGGAGTATGGGAGCAGTTCTTC. Translating gives CASSVAGVWEQFF. Complete variable domain (other parts from reference TRBV9 and TRBJ2-1): DSGVTQTPKHLITATGQRVTLRCSPRSGDLSVYWYQQSLDQGLQFLIQYYNGEERAKGNILERFSAQQFPDLHSELNLSSLELGDSALYFCASSVAGVWEQFFGPGTRLTVL.

This clone was found a few times. The V and J genes are TRBV19 and TRBJ1-1, with D maybe TRBD1 (5 bases). The germline V gene encodes CDR1 LNHDA and CDR2 SQIVND (reference sequence). This CDR3 spans 14 amino acids. The V and J ends lost 10 bases and 0 bases respectively, with 15 bases between them. Here the CDR3 DNA reads TGTGCCACAGCTCAGGGAATGATGAACACTGAAGCTTTCTTT. Its translation is CATAQGMMNTEAFF.